This TCR beta chain was profiled in a study of technical replicates of blood from a handful of donors. The table came from immunoSEQ multiplex PCR; TCRdb's copy has only in-frame clones and leaves some out. Of 85,000 to 100,000 clones listed, almost 96% are singletons. Germline loops: CDR1 SGHRS, CDR2 YFSETQ. Trimming removed 1 base at V and 4 bases at J, with 11 bases between. This CDR3 is 14 amino acids long. The chain couples TRBV5-1 to TRBJ1-1; D uncertain. The TCR originated in a human donor in good health. The sequenced sample consisted of T cells isolated from PBMCs. CDR3 DNA sequence: TGCGCCAGCAGCTTGCCGGGTTACTCCACTGAAGCTTTCTTT. It encodes CASSLPGYSTEAFF.